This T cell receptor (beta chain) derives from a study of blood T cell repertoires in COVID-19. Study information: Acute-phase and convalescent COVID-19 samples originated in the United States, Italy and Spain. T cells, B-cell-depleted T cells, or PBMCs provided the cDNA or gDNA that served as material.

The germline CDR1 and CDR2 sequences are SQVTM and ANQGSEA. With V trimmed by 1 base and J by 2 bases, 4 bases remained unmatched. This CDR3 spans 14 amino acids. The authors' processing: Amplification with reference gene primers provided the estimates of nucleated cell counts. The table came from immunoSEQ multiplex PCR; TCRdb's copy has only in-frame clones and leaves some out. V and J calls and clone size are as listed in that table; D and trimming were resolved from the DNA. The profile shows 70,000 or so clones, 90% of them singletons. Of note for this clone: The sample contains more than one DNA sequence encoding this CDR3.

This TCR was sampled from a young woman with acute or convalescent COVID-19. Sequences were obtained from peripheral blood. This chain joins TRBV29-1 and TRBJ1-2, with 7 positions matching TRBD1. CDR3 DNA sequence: TGCAGCGTTGAAGGACAGGGTACAAACTATGGCTACACCTTC. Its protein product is CSVEGQGTNYGYTF.